A single sample gave rise to the 27 T cell receptor beta chains below, sequenced in a study of shared clonotypes between healthy human individuals (dated by TCRdb to the early 2020s). Library preparation used the immunoSEQ multiplex PCR assay. Imported from immuneACCESS, the table was reduced by TCRdb to in-frame sequences with V and J called. These copies leave out some clones; in studies compared against another copy, an unresolved V gene accounts for under half, and the cause of the remainder is not known. Recorded for this sample are some 1,100,000 clones; 75% to 80% of them occurred a single time. About 0.52% of the sample goes to the ten largest clones. Material for sequencing was memory CD4+ T cells from PBMCs. The cell subset or site label on this specimen signifies: CD45RA-negative fraction. The source of these receptors is a man aged 18 to 30 in good health. Some clones in this sample may be carry-over from other donors' samples.

The chain is built from TRBV6-5 and TRBJ1-4; no firm D call. Germline CDR1 reads MNHEY; CDR2 reads SVGAGI. This CDR3 spans 13 amino acids. Trimming removed 6 bases from V and 5 bases from J, with 10 bases in between. The CDR3 DNA sequence: TGTGCCAGCAGACGGATTGAAAATGAAAAACTGTTTTTT. Amino acid sequence: CASRRIENEKLFF.

The V and J genes are TRBV4-2 and TRBJ1-6, with D unclear. CDR1 is LGHNA, CDR2 YNFKEQ, per germline. Trimming removed 3 bases at V and 10 bases at J, with 7 bases between. This CDR3 is built from 12 residues. The CDR3 DNA follows: TGTGCCAGCAGCCAGTGGCTGTCACCCCTCCACTTT. Protein: CASSQWLSPLHF.

The sample holds many counts of this clone. The CDR3 DNA reads as TGTGCCAGCAGCTTCACTAGCGGGAGTCATGGTTCCTACAATGAGCAGTTCTTC. Its protein product is CASSFTSGSHGSYNEQFF. V is TRBV11-2 and J is TRBJ2-1, with 11 bases that match TRBD2. From germline, CDR1 is SGHAT and CDR2 FQNNGV. With V trimmed by 3 bases and J by 1 base, 8 bases remained unmatched. This CDR3 region has 18 residues.

Notes on this clone: Other DNA sequences from this sample encode an identical CDR3 as well. This chain joins TRBV7-3 and TRBJ2-1; 12 bases are shared with TRBD2. Germline lookup yields CDR1 SGHTA and CDR2 FQGTGA. CDR3 length: 15 amino acids. Trimming at V came to 5 bases and at J to 4 bases, leaving 3 bases not matched to a gene. In DNA form, the CDR3 reads TGTGCCAGCAGCCCGACTAGCGGGGGTTACAATGAGCAGTTCTTC. Protein product: CASSPTSGGYNEQFF.

The chain uses TRBV28 and TRBJ1-5; D not resolved. V lost 2 bases to trimming and J lost 7 bases, with 12 bases between them. CDR3 length: 14 residues. Looked up from germline, CDR1 is MDHEN and CDR2 is SYDVKM. CDR3 residues: CASSLIPGEQPQHF. The CDR3 nucleotides are TGTGCCAGCAGTTTAATACCGGGAGAGCAGCCCCAGCATTTT.

Comment on this clone: Distinct nucleotide sequences in the sample also encode this CDR3. The V gene is TRBV9, the J gene TRBJ2-7; D unclear. The CDR3 loop spans 13 amino acids. The germline gives CDR1 SGDLS, CDR2 YYNGEE. Trimming stripped 4 bases from V and 0 bases from J, with 8 bases between. This CDR3 reads CASSSRSSYEQYF. CDR3 nucleotides: TGTGCCAGCAGCAGCCGGTCCTCCTACGAGCAGTACTTC.

The count of this clone is one. The V and J genes are TRBV6-5 and TRBJ1-2, with D uncertain. Trimming shortened V by 6 bases and J by 4 bases, and 9 bases separated the two germline ends. This CDR3 contains 12 residues. Per the germline V gene, CDR1 is MNHEY and CDR2 is SVGAGI. For the CDR3, the DNA is TGTGCCAGCAGCCCCGGGAGCTATGGCTACACCTTC. It is translated as CASSPGSYGYTF.

The chain is built from TRBV11-3 and TRBJ2-2, with D possibly being TRBD1 (5 bases). CDR1 is SGHNT, CDR2 YENEEA, per germline. The CDR3 covers 15 residues. V dropped 5 bases and J dropped 0 bases, with 10 bases sitting between them. CDR3 protein: CASSLQGANTGELFF. In DNA form, the CDR3 reads TGTGCCAGCAGCCTCCAAGGGGCGAACACCGGGGAGCTGTTTTTT.

This clone was detected only a few times. V is TRBV29-1 and J is TRBJ2-5; 9 positions agree with TRBD1. Losses at the gene ends were 6 bases for V and 5 bases for J; bases not matched to a gene: 4. Germline values: CDR1 SQVTM, CDR2 ANQGSEA. This CDR3 contains 12 residues. CDR3 coding DNA: TGCAGCGTCCAGGACAGGGGTGAGACCCAGTACTTC. Translating it yields CSVQDRGETQYF.

This chain joins TRBV10-3 and TRBJ1-2; 7 bases fit TRBD1. V lost 6 bases and J lost 8; bases outside the gene matches: 15. Germline-derived CDR1 and CDR2 are ENHRY and SYGVKD. The CDR3 has 15 residues. The CDR3: CAISLQMTGTGGYTF. The CDR3 DNA reads as TGTGCCATCAGCCTCCAAATGACAGGGACGGGAGGCTACACCTTC.

The chain has TRBV15 and TRBJ2-6, with D uncertain. V gave up 3 bases and J gave up 4 bases, with 7 bases separating them. This CDR3 is 14 amino acids long. Germline CDR1 LNHNV, CDR2 YYDKDF (reference sequence). The CDR3 loop reads CATSRALGANVLTF. The DNA for the CDR3 is TGTGCCACCAGCAGGGCTTTAGGGGCCAACGTCCTGACTTTC.

This rearrangement joins TRBV28 to TRBJ2-5, with D perhaps matching TRBD1 (6 bases). The CDR3 has 15 residues. Germline V CDR1 and CDR2: MDHEN, SYDVKM. With 3 bases removed from V and 5 bases from J, the gap between germline ends came to 16 bases. The CDR3 nucleotides are TGTGCCAGCAGTTTGGGCAGGGGAAGTTCGGAGACCCAGTACTTC. It specifies CASSLGRGSSETQYF.

This CDR3 is CASSKTSFYNEQFF. In DNA form, the CDR3 reads TGTGCCAGCAGCAAGACTAGCTTCTACAATGAGCAGTTCTTC. The rearrangement links TRBV21-1 to TRBJ2-1; the D segment call TRBD2 is taken from the table without a DNA check. TRBV21-1 represents a pseudogene. CDR3 length: 14 residues.

This clone was seen a few times. The chain couples TRBV5-6 to TRBJ1-1, with 9 bases identical to TRBD1. Germline CDR1 is SGHDT and CDR2 is YYEEEE. V was clipped by 3 bases and J by 4 bases; unmatched bases: 4. There are 14 residues in the CDR3. CDR3 sequence reads: CASSWDRAVTEAFF. CDR3 DNA: TGTGCCAGCAGCTGGGACAGGGCTGTCACTGAAGCTTTCTTT.

A few counts support this clone. J is TRBJ1-4 and V is TRBV27; possible D gene TRBD1, 5 bases. The CDR3 covers 16 residues. Germline V gene data show CDR1 as MNHEY and CDR2 as SMNVEV (reference sequence). V lost 3 bases and J 0 bases, leaving 11 bases between the germline ends. CDR3 region: CASSFRRDATNEKLFF. DNA for the CDR3: TGTGCCAGCAGTTTTCGCAGGGATGCAACTAATGAAAAACTGTTTTTT.

V gene TRBV6-1 combines with J gene TRBJ1-2, with D uncertain. The CDR3 runs 12 residues. Trimming removed 5 bases from V and 7 bases from J, with 11 bases in between. Per the germline V gene, CDR1 is MNHNS and CDR2 is SASEGT. The CDR3 region has the DNA TGTGCCAGCAGTTTGCACAGTCTTGGCTACACCTTC. Amino acid sequence: CASSLHSLGYTF.

This chain connects TRBV15 to TRBJ2-3, with D possibly called TRBD1 or TRBD2 (5 bases each). The CDR3 is made up of 13 amino acids. Germline V lookup: CDR1 LNHNV, CDR2 YYDKDF (reference sequence). Between the trimmed V and J ends, which lost 1 base and 7 bases, there was a span of 9 bases. DNA of the CDR3: TGTGCCACCAGCAGAGGCGAGGGGAATACGCAGTATTTT. It is translated as CATSRGEGNTQYF.

The chain combines TRBV23-1 with TRBJ1-5; D not resolved. TRBV23-1 qualifies as an ORF whose function is uncertain. V lost 4 bases, J lost 1 base, and 8 bases lay in between. The CDR3 is made up of 14 amino acids. The CDR3 DNA reads TGCGCCAGCAGTCTTCGGACCAGCAATCAGCCCCAGCATTTT. It is translated as CASSLRTSNQPQHF.

The CDR3 region is CASSFLVLEQYF. As DNA, the CDR3 is TGTGCCAGCAGTTTCCTCGTTTTAGAGCAGTACTTC. The chain carries TRBV28 and TRBJ2-7; unclear D gene. The CDR3 consists of 12 residues. The germline V and J ends were trimmed by 3 bases and 7 bases, with 10 bases remaining between them. Germline V gene lookup returns CDR1 MDHEN and CDR2 SYDVKM.

CDR3 in amino acids: CASSESFYQETQYF. The DNA for the CDR3 is TGTGCCAGCAGCGAAAGCTTTTACCAAGAGACCCAGTACTTC. J is TRBJ2-5 and V is TRBV9, with D unresolved. Germline CDR1 is SGDLS and CDR2 is YYNGEE. V was cut by 3 bases and J by 0 bases, with 9 bases left in between. This CDR3 comprises 14 residues.

This chain links TRBV29-1 with TRBJ2-3, with 11 bases matching TRBD2. Trimming cost V 7 bases and J 7 bases; bases outside gene matches: 19. The CDR3 extends over 17 amino acids. CDR1 is SQVTM, CDR2 ANQGSEA, per germline. CDR3 coding DNA: TGCAGCGGTACCGGGACACCAACTAGCGGGAGTCCTAATACGCAGTATTTT. It specifies CSGTGTPTSGSPNTQYF.

This chain joins TRBV9 and TRBJ1-3, with D maybe TRBD1 (6 bases). The germline V gene has CDR1 SGDLS and CDR2 YYNGEE. V shed 4 bases and J shed 0 bases, with 14 bases lying between them. This CDR3 comprises 16 residues. For the CDR3, the DNA is TGTGCCAGCAGCCCTCTAGGGGGGACCTCTGGAAACACCATATATTTT. Amino acids: CASSPLGGTSGNTIYF. Together with reference TRBV9 and TRBJ1-3, the CDR3 gives the full variable domain: DSGVTQTPKHLITATGQRVTLRCSPRSGDLSVYWYQQSLDQGLQFLIQYYNGEERAKGNILERFSAQQFPDLHSELNLSSLELGDSALYFCASSPLGGTSGNTIYFGEGSWLTVV.

This chain links TRBV5-1 with TRBJ2-1, with D uncertain. V shed 0 bases and J shed 6 bases, with 13 bases lying between them. The CDR3 contains 15 residues. Germline CDR1 is SGHRS and CDR2 is YFSETQ. CDR3 region: CASSLEPVTSNEQFF. The CDR3 bases are TGCGCCAGCAGCTTGGAACCAGTTACAAGCAATGAGCAGTTCTTC.

The CDR3 DNA reads TGTGCCAGCAGCTTGGACCGCACAAGCTCTGGAAACACCATATATTTT. This encodes CASSLDRTSSGNTIYF. V usage is TRBV5-4 and J usage is TRBJ1-3; no clear D. CDR3 size: 16 residues. Trimming took off 0 bases at V and 0 bases at J, with 10 bases between the two ends. CDR1 and CDR2 from the germline V gene are SGHNT and YYREEE (reference sequence).

The rearrangement joins TRBV28 to TRBJ1-5, with a weak D call TRBD1 (6 bases). Per the germline V gene, CDR1 is MDHEN and CDR2 is SYDVKM. The CDR3 has 15 amino acids. Trimming pared 7 bases from V and 2 bases from J, leaving 15 bases between. The CDR3 protein is CASTLTGAGNQPQHF. The DNA for the CDR3 is TGTGCCAGCACCTTAACGGGGGCTGGCAATCAGCCCCAGCATTTT.

A word on this clone: The sample holds other DNA sequences that translate to the same CDR3. CDR3 nucleotide sequence: TGTGCCAGCAGTACTGGGACGAACTATGGCTACACCTTC. It translates to CASSTGTNYGYTF. The chain carries TRBV28 and TRBJ1-2; TRBD1 is a possible D gene (5 bases). The CDR3 runs to 13 residues. Trimming left V 5 bases short and J 2 bases short, with 9 bases between. Looked up from germline, CDR1 is MDHEN and CDR2 is SYDVKM.

The V call is TRBV4-1, the J call TRBJ1-2, with D tentatively TRBD1 (6 bases). V shed 2 bases and J shed 7 bases, with 11 bases lying between them. The CDR3 totals 13 residues. Germline CDR1 and CDR2: MGHRA and YSYEKL. CDR3 sequence: CASSQQGTGGYTF. DNA for the CDR3: TGCGCCAGCAGCCAACAGGGGACGGGTGGCTACACCTTC.